This T cell receptor (beta chain) originates from a study of blood T cell repertoires in COVID-19. Generated by immunoSEQ multiplex PCR, the TCRdb table keeps only in-frame clones and is missing some. The table lists roughly 230,000 clones, about 85% of them singletons. CDR1 and CDR2 (germline): SNHLY, FYNNEI. CDR3 length: 14 residues. V lost 5 bases and J lost 7; bases outside the gene matches: 9. The sequence was obtained from a woman aged 50 to 60 who had been exposed to COVID-19. The chain employs TRBV2 and TRBJ1-2; 8 bases map to TRBD1. The sequenced sample consisted of PBMCs or T cells enriched from blood (not recorded which). CDR3: CASSWTGLSSGYTF. The CDR3 DNA sequence: TGTGCCAGCAGTTGGACAGGGTTATCAAGTGGCTACACCTTC. Variable domain in full (rest from reference TRBV2 and TRBJ1-2): EPEVTQTPSHQVTQMGQEVILRCVPISNHLYFYWYRQILGQKVEFLVSFYNNEISEKSEIFDDQFSVERPDGSNFTLKIRSTKLEDSAMYFCASSWTGLSSGYTFGSGTRLTVV.